Shown below are 22 T cell receptor beta chains from a single sample sequenced in a study of T cell changes during pregnancy in multiple sclerosis. Repertoires were generated with immunoSEQ multiplex PCR, while TCRdb's copy carries only in-frame clones and drops some. The top ten clones hold under 2% of a sample with fewer than 85,000 clones, roughly 92% of them seen once. The sequencing used peripheral blood, collected in the second trimester of pregnancy. The source is a female donor with multiple sclerosis, enrolled in a pregnancy study.

This chain uses TRBV18 with TRBJ2-7; tentatively, D is TRBD2 (6 bases). The germline V and J ends were trimmed by 3 bases and 4 bases, with 16 bases remaining between them. Germline V gene data show CDR1 as KGHSH and CDR2 as LQKENI. This CDR3 contains 15 residues. This CDR3 is CASSPQPHGRYEQYF. DNA of the CDR3: TGTGCCAGCTCACCTCAACCACACGGGAGATACGAGCAGTACTTC. The full variable domain, in which reference TRBV18 and TRBJ2-7 provide the parts outside the CDR3, is NAGVMQNPRHLVRRRGQEARLRCSPMKGHSHVYWYRQLPEEGLKFMVYLQKENIIDESGMPKERFSAEFPKEGPSILRIQQVVRGDSAAYFCASSPQPHGRYEQYFGPGTRLTVT.

The rearrangement links TRBV21-1 to TRBJ2-7; TRBD2 is taken as the D call from the table, unchecked against the DNA. TRBV21-1 is designated a pseudogene. CDR3 length: 18 residues. Written as DNA, the CDR3 is TGTGCCAGCAGCAACCCGGGACTAGCGGCAGAAACTACCTACGAGCAGTACTTC. Translation gives CASSNPGLAAETTYEQYF.

V gene TRBV6-1 combines with J gene TRBJ2-7; D ambiguous. The V gene's germline CDR1 is MNHNS and CDR2 SASEGT. V lost 2 bases to trimming and J lost 3 bases, with 2 bases between them. This CDR3 is built from 11 residues. DNA of the CDR3: TGTGCCAGCAGTGAATACTACGAGCAGTACTTC. As protein: CASSEYYEQYF.

This chain's CDR3 is CASRARGNTEAFF. The CDR3, as DNA: TGTGCCAGCAGAGCCAGGGGGAACACTGAAGCTTTCTTT. This chain connects TRBV2 to TRBJ1-1; D might be TRBD1 (6 bases). Germline V lookup: CDR1 SNHLY, CDR2 FYNNEI. The length of the CDR3 is 13 residues. V was shortened by 6 bases and J by 1 base, with 9 bases between the two germline ends.

V is TRBV6-6 and J is TRBJ2-5, with TRBD1 as a possible D gene (6 bases). V was shortened by 7 bases and J by 5 bases, with 17 bases between the two germline ends. Germline loops: CDR1 MNHNY, CDR2 SVGAGI (reference sequence). CDR3 length equals 14 residues. CDR3 in DNA: TGTGCCAGCAAGCCAGCAGGGGACGGGGAGACCCAGTACTTC. Its translation is CASKPAGDGETQYF.

This chain connects TRBV27 to TRBJ1-5; 7 positions match TRBD1. Germline CDR1 reads MNHEY; CDR2 reads SMNVEV (reference sequence). V was pared by 5 bases and J by 6 bases, with 7 bases of the junction left unmatched. The CDR3 length is 14 residues. The CDR3 reads CASSIHRGTQPQHF. CDR3 in DNA: TGTGCCAGCAGTATTCACAGGGGCACTCAGCCCCAGCATTTT.

The chain uses TRBV11-3 and TRBJ2-1; the match to TRBD2 covers 7 bases. Trimming removed 3 bases from V and 6 bases from J; junction bases left unmatched: 8. The CDR3 extends over 15 amino acids. In germline, CDR1 is SGHNT, CDR2 YENEEA. The CDR3 nucleotides read TGTGCCAGCAGCTTCGATAGCGGGTCGACCAATGAGCAGTTCTTC. This codes for CASSFDSGSTNEQFF.

V gene TRBV5-1 combines with J gene TRBJ2-3; maybe TRBD2 (5 bases). Germline CDR1 reads SGHRS; CDR2 reads YFSETQ. V was pared by 3 bases and J by 5 bases, with 19 bases between. CDR3 length: 16 residues. This CDR3 reads CASSSDSAKGGDTQYF. In DNA, the CDR3 is TGCGCCAGCAGCTCCGATAGCGCCAAGGGTGGAGATACGCAGTATTTT. Drawing the rest from reference TRBV5-1 and TRBJ2-3, the complete variable domain is KAGVTQTPRYLIKTRGQQVTLSCSPISGHRSVSWYQQTPGQGLQFLFEYFSETQRNKGNFPGRFSGRQFSNSRSEMNVSTLELGDSALYLCASSSDSAKGGDTQYFGPGTRLTVL.

This clone was seen just once. The V call is TRBV7-6, the J call TRBJ2-3; 10 nucleotides align to TRBD2. Trimming cost V 4 bases and J 2 bases; bases outside gene matches: 9. Germline V gene data show CDR1 as SGHVS and CDR2 as FNYEAQ. The CDR3 has 17 amino acids. The CDR3: CASSSYPLAGVTDTQYF. CDR3 nucleotides: TGTGCCAGCAGCTCCTACCCTCTAGCGGGGGTCACAGATACGCAGTATTTT.

This chain uses TRBV29-1 with TRBJ1-2, with TRBD1 matching over 9 bases. The junction had 2 bases not matched to a gene; V was cut back by 4 bases and J by 2 bases. The CDR3 sequence is 13 residues long. CDR1 is SQVTM and CDR2 is ANQGSEA in the germline V gene. The CDR3 sequence: CSVAGQGNYGYTF. Here the CDR3 DNA reads TGCAGCGTTGCGGGACAGGGCAACTATGGCTACACCTTC. Drawing the rest from reference TRBV29-1 and TRBJ1-2, the complete variable domain is SAVISQKPSRDICQRGTSLTIQCQVDSQVTMMFWYRQQPGQSLTLIATANQGSEATYESGFVIDKFPISRPNLTFSTLTVSNMSPEDSSIYLCSVAGQGNYGYTFGSGTRLTVV.

About this clone: The junction departs from germline at one end; a sequencing error may be responsible. V and J are TRBV5-4 and TRBJ2-5; 7 nucleotides match TRBD2. Germline loops: CDR1 SGHNT, CDR2 YYREEE (reference sequence). There are 15 residues in the CDR3. The CDR3 loop is CASSRRGDHQETQYF. The CDR3, as DNA: TGTGCCAGCAGCAGACGGGGGGACCACCAGGAGACCCAGTACTTC.

V and J are TRBV5-4 and TRBJ1-4; D unresolved. Trimming removed 4 bases at V and 6 bases at J, with 16 bases between. In germline, CDR1 is SGHNT, CDR2 YYREEE (reference sequence). The CDR3 length is 15 residues. CDR3 region: CASSRSSFPDEKLFF. Written as DNA, the CDR3 is TGTGCCAGCAGCAGATCGTCCTTCCCGGATGAAAAACTGTTTTTT.

The chain uses TRBV27 and TRBJ1-4; maybe TRBD1 (5 bases). The CDR3 is 12 residues long. Germline V gene sequence: CDR1 MNHEY, CDR2 SMNVEV (reference sequence). Trimming cost V 3 bases and J 8 bases, with 7 bases left between them. CDR3 bases: TGTGCCAGCAGTTTCGGGGGGGAAAAACTGTTTTTT. Translating it yields CASSFGGEKLFF.

This clone was seen a few times. V and J are TRBV6-6 and TRBJ1-5; 9 bases are a match to TRBD1. The junction had 4 bases not matched to a gene; V was cut back by 6 bases and J by 4 bases. Looked up from germline, CDR1 is MNHNY and CDR2 is SVGAGI (reference sequence). This CDR3 contains 14 residues. The DNA of the CDR3 is TGTGCCAGCAGAGTGGGACAGGGTAATCAGCCCCAGCATTTT. Amino acid sequence: CASRVGQGNQPQHF.

V gene TRBV5-1 combines with J gene TRBJ2-3; unclear D gene. The V end was cut by 2 bases, the J end by 4 bases, with 14 bases between. The CDR3 has 15 residues. The germline V gene has CDR1 SGHRS and CDR2 YFSETQ. Written as DNA, the CDR3 is TGCGCCAGCAGCTTACCCCCTTCCACAGCAGATACGCAGTATTTT. Its protein is CASSLPPSTADTQYF. Filled out from reference TRBV5-1 and TRBJ2-3, the complete variable domain reads KAGVTQTPRYLIKTRGQQVTLSCSPISGHRSVSWYQQTPGQGLQFLFEYFSETQRNKGNFPGRFSGRQFSNSRSEMNVSTLELGDSALYLCASSLPPSTADTQYFGPGTRLTVL.

V usage is TRBV6-4 and J usage is TRBJ2-1, with TRBD2 matching over 13 bases. The germline gives CDR1 MRHNA, CDR2 SNTAGT. Germline trimming cut 4 bases from V and 5 bases from J; bases unmatched to any gene: 5. The CDR3 runs to 16 residues. In DNA form, the CDR3 reads TGTGCCAGCAGTGCTACTGGGACTAGCGGGGACAATGAGCAGTTCTTC. It specifies CASSATGTSGDNEQFF.

CDR3 region: CASRGDRGHREQYF. CDR3 nucleotide sequence: TGTGCCAGCAGGGGCGACAGGGGTCACCGCGAGCAGTACTTC. V and J are TRBV6-1 and TRBJ2-7; 8 nucleotides align to TRBD1. Losses at the gene ends were 6 bases for V and 6 bases for J; bases not matched to a gene: 10. Per germline, CDR1 MNHNS and CDR2 SASEGT. The CDR3 loop spans 14 amino acids.

This chain links TRBV28 with TRBJ2-1; unclear D gene. From germline, CDR1 is MDHEN and CDR2 SYDVKM. CDR3 size: 15 residues. V was pared by 5 bases and J by 0 bases, with 11 bases between. Here the CDR3 reads CASSQTLSSYNEQFF. Written as DNA, the CDR3 is TGTGCCAGCAGTCAGACTCTGAGCTCCTACAATGAGCAGTTCTTC.

V gene TRBV5-1 combines with J gene TRBJ2-7; 10 bases are a match to TRBD2. The CDR3 runs 16 residues. Per germline, CDR1 SGHRS and CDR2 YFSETQ. Unmatched junction bases numbered 8, after V lost 4 bases and J lost 1 base. The CDR3 is CASSTSLTSGSYEQYF. The CDR3 DNA reads as TGCGCCAGCAGCACTTCTCTGACTAGCGGGTCCTACGAGCAGTACTTC.

The chain joins TRBV7-2 to TRBJ2-1; perhaps TRBD1 as D (5 bases). The CDR3 length is 13 residues. The germline V gene encodes CDR1 SGHTA and CDR2 FQGNSA. V lost 4 bases, J lost 8 bases, and 12 bases lay in between. The CDR3, as DNA: TGTGCCAGCAGCTCCTACAGGTTCTATGAGCAGTTCTTC. It is translated as CASSSYRFYEQFF. The complete variable domain, with remaining parts taken from reference TRBV7-2 and TRBJ2-1, reads GAGVSQSPSNKVTEKGKDVELRCDPISGHTALYWYRQSLGQGLEFLIYFQGNSAPDKSGLPSDRFSAERTGGSVSTLTIQRTQQEDSAVYLCASSSYRFYEQFFGPGTRLTVL.

The rearrangement links TRBV6-5 to TRBJ1-5; D is unclear. The V gene lost 2 bases and the J gene lost 6 bases, with 11 bases spanning the gap. The germline CDR1 and CDR2 sequences are MNHEY and SVGAGI. There are 14 residues in the CDR3. The chain's CDR3 is CASSYREGFQPQHF. In DNA form, the CDR3 reads TGTGCCAGCAGTTACAGGGAGGGATTTCAGCCCCAGCATTTT.

CDR3 DNA: TGCGCCAGCAGTGCTCGTCTAAACACCGGGGAGCTGTTTTTT. Translating gives CASSARLNTGELFF. The gene calls are TRBV5-1 and TRBJ2-2, with D uncertain. The V end was cut by 5 bases, the J end by 2 bases, with 10 bases between. From germline, CDR1 is SGHRS and CDR2 YFSETQ. This CDR3 is 14 amino acids long.